This T cell receptor beta chain was obtained from a study of blood T cell repertoires in COVID-19. Study background: Collection of acute and convalescent COVID-19 samples took place in the United States, Italy and Spain.

V shed 9 bases and J 1 base; nucleotides not matched to a gene: 2. The germline CDR1 and CDR2 sequences are SGHVS and FNYEAQ. The length of the CDR3 is 12 residues. This clone was observed once. Produced via immunoSEQ multiplex PCR; TCRdb's table is partial and in-frame only. Counted here are 95,000 to 110,000 clones, approximately 80% occurring once; the ten biggest clones make up about 5%. The sequencing input was peripheral blood. The origin of this receptor is a man aged 60 to 69 with acute or convalescent COVID-19. This chain connects TRBV7-6 to TRBJ1-1, with 7 bases lining up with TRBD1. The CDR3 nucleotides are TGTGCCAGTCAGGGGGGGAACACTGAAGCTTTCTTT. Translating it yields CASQGGNTEAFF.